Reported below is one T cell receptor (beta chain). Antigen unknown. The data are from a study of coeliac disease. Broader study findings: The authors considered this approach unsuitable for unbiased detection of gliadin-specific T cells. Most TRB amino acid sequences occurred in only one sample. Cross-contamination between intraepithelial and lamina propria cells was possible.

Sequenced by immunoSEQ multiplex PCR; TCRdb stores in-frame clones only, minus some. There are a few thousand clones in the sample; approximately 65% occur only once, and around 7.6% lies in the top ten. With 2 bases clipped from V and 1 base from J, the junction kept 3 bases outside the gene matches. The CDR3 contains 15 residues. Germline CDR1 reads MNHEY; CDR2 reads SVGAGI. This chain links TRBV6-5 with TRBJ2-5; 8 positions match TRBD1. Sequenced input: intraepithelial lymphocytes from the gut. The clonotype was recovered from a young woman with active celiac disease. CDR3 DNA: TGTGCCAGCAGTTACGGTACAGGGGGCCAAGAGACCCAGTACTTC. Translating gives CASSYGTGGQETQYF.